What follows are 19 T cell receptor beta chains derived from one specimen sequenced in a study of blood T cells in healthy people across ages. With a J-beta primer mix and a sample-barcoded 5' primer, a second PCR ran about 6 to 11 cycles. Via MiXCR, TCRdb re-called the 5' RACE reads, giving one row per CDR3 protein. The sample holds about 640,000 distinct CDR3 sequences, roughly 50% seen once. The sample comprised blood. These receptor sequences come from a man in his 60s in good health.

The rearrangement joins TRBV5-1 to TRBJ1-1; the D gene is possibly TRBD1 (6 bases). This CDR3 has 15 residues. V lost 2 bases and J 4 bases, leaving 15 bases between the germline ends. The germline V gene encodes CDR1 SGHRS and CDR2 YFSETQ. CDR3 DNA sequence: TGCGCCAGCAGCTTAGGGGGGGGTGAGGGCACTGAAGCTTTCTTT. This gives the protein CASSLGGGEGTEAFF.

The chain uses TRBV2 and TRBJ2-4; 10 bases fit TRBD1. The closer fit of TRBJ2-7 to the DNA end suggests the J call may be wrong. Looked up from germline, CDR1 is SNHLY and CDR2 is FYNNEI. The CDR3 loop spans 14 amino acids. CDR3 residues: CASSDGTGDYEQYF. CDR3 bases: TGTGCCAGCAGTGACGGGACAGGGGACTACGAGCAGTACTTC.

V usage is TRBV11-3 and J usage is TRBJ2-5; TRBD2 agrees at 10 bases. V trimming: 5 bases; J trimming: 3 bases; junction bases outside the gene matches: 6. This CDR3 comprises 15 residues. CDR1 is SGHNT, CDR2 YENEEA, per germline. CDR3 DNA: TGTGCCAGCAGCGCACGCGGACTAGCGGAAGAGACCCAGTACTTC. Translation: CASSARGLAEETQYF.

The rearrangement joins TRBV20-1 to TRBJ2-4; D might be TRBD1 or TRBD2, each matching 6 bases. The J call may be incorrect, as the DNA end agrees better with TRBJ2-7. The CDR3 spans 15 residues. Per the germline V gene, CDR1 is DFQATT and CDR2 is SNEGSKA (reference sequence). CDR3 nucleotide sequence: TGCAGTGCTTCCCAGTTACAGGGACTCTCCTACGAGCAGTACTTC. Protein: CSASQLQGLSYEQYF.

This clonotype has only one observation. The genes are TRBV20-1 and TRBJ2-4; 15 nucleotides agree with TRBD2. Per germline, CDR1 DFQATT and CDR2 SNEGSKA (reference sequence). This CDR3 is 14 amino acids long. After removal of 6 bases from V and 13 bases from J, the junction contained 10 bases not matched to a gene. The CDR3 coding sequence is TGCAGTGCCCTGGGACTAGCGGGGGGCAGCCAGCAGTACTTC. Its protein product is CSALGLAGGSQQYF.

The rearrangement joins TRBV5-1 to TRBJ2-5; 13 bases agree with TRBD2. Germline V gives CDR1 SGHRS, CDR2 YFSETQ. The CDR3 runs to 14 residues. After removal of 5 bases from V and 3 bases from J, the junction contained 1 base not matched to a gene. CDR3 in DNA: TGCGCCAGCAGAGGACTAGCGGGGGAAGAGACCCAGTACTTC. This codes for CASRGLAGEETQYF. The variable domain in full, with the rest retrieved from reference TRBV5-1 and TRBJ2-5, is KAGVTQTPRYLIKTRGQQVTLSCSPISGHRSVSWYQQTPGQGLQFLFEYFSETQRNKGNFPGRFSGRQFSNSRSEMNVSTLELGDSALYLCASRGLAGEETQYFGPGTRLLVL.

The gene calls are TRBV6-5 and TRBJ2-5; 7 bases are a match to TRBD1. The CDR3 totals 14 residues. The J segment lost 11 bases and the V segment lost 2 bases, leaving 11 bases of the junction unmatched. Germline V gene sequence: CDR1 MNHEY, CDR2 SVGAGI. CDR3 sequence: CASSYGDSYYEQYF. The CDR3 DNA reads as TGTGCCAGCAGTTACGGGGACAGCTACTATGAGCAGTACTTC.

CDR3 bases: TGTGCCAGCAGTTCTTCAGGGGGGATAGAGACCCAGTACTTC. Its translation is CASSSSGGIETQYF. The V and J genes are TRBV28 and TRBJ2-5, with D perhaps matching TRBD1 (7 bases). This CDR3 is built from 14 residues. Trimming cost V 4 bases and J 4 bases, with 13 bases left between them. Germline-derived CDR1 and CDR2 are MDHEN and SYDVKM.

The CDR3 DNA sequence: TGCAGTGCTAGAGATAATCCCCGGCCCAGGGGAAAACTGTTTTTT. Residues: CSARDNPRPRGKLFF. The chain has TRBV20-1 and TRBJ1-4, with a possible D match to TRBD1 (6 bases). The CDR3 runs to 15 residues. Germline CDR1 is DFQATT and CDR2 is SNEGSKA (reference sequence). The V end was cut by 0 bases, the J end by 10 bases, with 18 bases between.

The chain has TRBV6-6 and TRBJ2-3; no firm D call. The CDR3 has 11 amino acids. Trimming took 6 bases from V and 6 from J, leaving 7 bases between them. The germline V gene encodes CDR1 MNHNY and CDR2 SVGAGI (reference sequence). The DNA of the CDR3 is TGTGCCAGCAGGGGTCGGGATACGCAGTATTTT. Translated, it gives CASRGRDTQYF.

The chain carries TRBV3-1 and TRBJ2-1, with 10 bases identical to TRBD2. From germline, CDR1 is LGHDT and CDR2 YNNKEL (reference sequence). This CDR3 contains 12 residues. V gave up 6 bases and J gave up 9 bases; unmatched junction bases: 2. CDR3 amino acids: CASRSGGGEQFF. The CDR3 DNA sequence: TGTGCCAGCAGGAGCGGGGGGGGTGAGCAGTTCTTC.

The rearrangement uses TRBV25-1 and TRBJ2-1, with TRBD1 matching 9 bases. The CDR3 sequence is 15 residues long. The V and J ends lost 3 bases and 7 bases, in that order; junction bases with no gene match: 7. CDR1 and CDR2 from the germline V gene are MGHDK and SYGVNS. This chain's CDR3 is CASSEPRQGGNEQFF. The CDR3 region has the DNA TGTGCCAGCAGTGAGCCCCGACAGGGGGGGAATGAGCAGTTCTTC.

In this sample, this clonotype turned up a few times. The chain employs TRBV3-1 and TRBJ1-1, with D unclear. Germline CDR1 reads LGHDT; CDR2 reads YNNKEL (reference sequence). This CDR3 contains 14 residues. The V and J ends lost 1 base and 1 base respectively, with 7 bases between them. The CDR3 protein is CASSQVEGNTEAFF. In DNA, the CDR3 is TGTGCCAGCAGCCAAGTCGAGGGGAACACTGAAGCTTTCTTT.

The table lists this clonotype with a few counts. This chain links TRBV20-1 with TRBJ2-7; 9 positions agree with TRBD1. V lost 2 bases, J lost 5 bases, and 10 bases stayed unmatched. There are 15 residues in the CDR3. Per the germline V gene, CDR1 is DFQATT and CDR2 is SNEGSKA (reference sequence). CDR3 amino acids: CSARPPGTGYHEQYF. The CDR3 region has the DNA TGCAGTGCTAGACCCCCGGGGACAGGGTACCACGAGCAGTACTTC.

This clonotype was counted only a few times. The chain combines TRBV2 with TRBJ1-1; no definite D call. This CDR3 has 11 amino acids. V gave up 6 bases and J gave up 2 bases, with 4 bases separating them. Germline assignment: CDR1 SNHLY and CDR2 FYNNEI. For the CDR3, the DNA is TGTGCCAGCAGCCCAAACACTGAAGCTTTCTTT. Amino acid sequence: CASSPNTEAFF.

The chain joins TRBV10-2 to TRBJ1-2, with D hard to call. The V end lost 4 bases, the J end lost 4 bases, and 10 bases lay between the germline ends. There are 13 residues in the CDR3. Germline V gene lookup returns CDR1 WSHSY and CDR2 SAAADI. CDR3 in amino acids: CASSVDGSYGYTF. The CDR3 DNA is TGCGCCAGCAGTGTAGACGGCAGCTATGGCTACACCTTC.

This chain uses TRBV5-6 with TRBJ2-6; D unclear. CDR1 is SGHDT and CDR2 is YYEEEE in the germline V gene. This CDR3 comprises 20 residues. V was pared by 5 bases and J by 0 bases, with 24 bases between. CDR3 DNA sequence: TGTGCCAGCAGACCACACAACAGAGGCCCGCGAAGCTCTGGGGCCAACGTCCTGACTTTC. It yields the protein CASRPHNRGPRSSGANVLTF.

This clonotype was seen a few times. The CDR3 reads CASSRTSAKETQYF. In DNA form, the CDR3 reads TGTGCCAGCAGCCGAACTAGCGCCAAAGAGACCCAGTACTTC. The J gene is TRBJ2-5, the V gene TRBV7-2, with TRBD2 matching 7 bases. This CDR3 region has 14 residues. V was pared by 5 bases and J by 3 bases, with 6 bases of the junction left unmatched. Per germline, CDR1 SGHTA and CDR2 FQGNSA.

This clonotype has only a few counts. Given a much more abundant clone one base away, this may be a read error. V is TRBV20-1 and J is TRBJ2-5, with D maybe TRBD2 (5 bases). V shed 2 bases and J shed 5 bases, with 18 bases lying between them. Germline V CDR1 and CDR2: DFQATT, SNEGSKA (reference sequence). The CDR3 runs 15 residues. This chain's CDR3 is CSARTAGAKRETQYF. The DNA of the CDR3 is TGCAGTGCTAGAACCGCGGGTGCCAAAAGGGAGACCCAGTACTTC.